These 26 T cell receptor beta chains came from one sample sequenced in a study of blood T cell repertoires in COVID-19. Clones were sequenced by immunoSEQ multiplex PCR, and TCRdb holds only the in-frame ones, with some missing. This table has approximately 460,000 clones, 75% to 90% appearing once. The sample was peripheral blood. The receptors come from a man aged 18 to 29 with COVID-19, enrolled during active disease.

As DNA, the CDR3 is TGTGCCAGCAGTTATTGGGGAGGTCCCACAGATACGCAGTATTTT. This sequence encodes CASSYWGGPTDTQYF. The V gene is TRBV6-2 or TRBV6-3, the J gene TRBJ2-3; a possible D gene is TRBD2 (6 bases). The germline V and J ends were trimmed by 3 bases and 2 bases, with 12 bases remaining between them. Per the germline V gene, CDR1 is MNHEY and CDR2 is SVGEGT. This CDR3 has 15 amino acids.

This chain links TRBV3-1 (or the pseudogene TRBV3-2) with TRBJ2-7; D is uncertain. The CDR3 consists of 14 residues. Trimming removed 1 base from V and 5 bases from J, with 12 bases in between. Germline CDR1 and CDR2: LGHDT and YNNKEL (reference sequence). The CDR3 loop is CASSQVSGPHEQYF. DNA of the CDR3: TGTGCCAGCAGCCAAGTCTCAGGTCCCCACGAGCAGTACTTC.

V and J are TRBV12-3 or TRBV12-4 and TRBJ2-2, with a tentative D call TRBD2 (6 bases). This CDR3 is 13 amino acids long. The CDR3 spells CAAGRPNTGELFF. The CDR3 nucleotides read TGTGCTGCGGGACGGCCGAACACCGGGGAGCTGTTTTTT.

The chain is built from TRBV5-1 and TRBJ2-3; weak D call: TRBD1 (6 bases). The V gene's germline CDR1 is SGHRS and CDR2 YFSETQ. The CDR3 covers 16 residues. The V end lost 2 bases, the J end lost 0 bases, and 13 bases lay between the germline ends. DNA of the CDR3: TGCGCCAGCAGCTTAAATGAGCAGGGGAGCACAGATACGCAGTATTTT. The encoded protein is CASSLNEQGSTDTQYF.

The table lists this clone with many counts. The DNA for the CDR3 is TGTGCCAGCTCACCCATACAGGGGGCCACTGAAGCTTTCTTT. It specifies CASSPIQGATEAFF. V usage is TRBV18 and J usage is TRBJ1-1; 9 bases agree with TRBD1. Germline CDR1 reads KGHSH; CDR2 reads LQKENI. V gave up 3 bases and J gave up 4 bases; unmatched junction bases: 3. This CDR3 has 14 amino acids.

The rearrangement joins TRBV21-1 to TRBJ2-3; the table's D call, TRBD2, has no DNA check behind it. TRBV21-1 is recorded as a pseudogene. This CDR3 has 17 residues. This CDR3 reads CASSPLGREEDTDTQYF. CDR3 DNA sequence: TGTGCCAGCAGCCCTTTAGGGAGGGAGGAAGACACAGATACGCAGTATTTT.

This chain uses TRBV4-1 with TRBJ2-3; D gene unclear. The V end was cut by 0 bases, the J end by 6 bases, with 13 bases between. This CDR3 has 15 residues. Germline CDR1 and CDR2: MGHRA and YSYEKL. The CDR3 sequence: CASSQDHATFDTQYF. The CDR3 nucleotides are TGCGCCAGCAGCCAAGATCATGCTACTTTTGATACGCAGTATTTT.

The chain joins TRBV11-2 to TRBJ2-5; 8 bases align to TRBD1. The CDR3 is made up of 17 amino acids. Germline V CDR1 and CDR2: SGHAT, FQNNGV. V dropped 4 bases and J dropped 5; count of bases not matched to a gene: 15. The CDR3 region is CASSSNTRTGLGETQYF. The CDR3 DNA is TGTGCCAGCAGCTCGAATACCCGGACAGGGTTAGGGGAGACCCAGTACTTC. Full variable domain (rest looked up from reference TRBV11-2 and TRBJ2-5): EAGVAQSPRYKIIEKRQSVAFWCNPISGHATLYWYQQILGQGPKLLIQFQNNGVVDDSQLPKDRFSAERLKGVDSTLKIQPAKLEDSAVYLCASSSNTRTGLGETQYFGPGTRLLVL.

This clone was counted a single time. V is TRBV19 and J is TRBJ1-1; tentative D call: TRBD1 (5 bases). The CDR3 has 15 residues. Germline-derived CDR1 and CDR2 are LNHDA and SQIVND (reference sequence). The V gene lost 3 bases and the J gene lost 1 base, with 12 bases spanning the gap. The CDR3 reads CASSIRGQPNTEAFF. The CDR3 bases are TGTGCCAGTAGTATTAGGGGTCAACCGAACACTGAAGCTTTCTTT.

The chain has TRBV5-1 and TRBJ2-1; D is undetermined. The ends were cut back, 0 bases at V and 0 bases at J, with 7 bases in the middle. Germline loops: CDR1 SGHRS, CDR2 YFSETQ. The CDR3 totals 15 residues. CDR3 in amino acids: CASSLGTSSYNEQFF. As DNA, the CDR3 is TGCGCCAGCAGCTTGGGTACCAGCTCCTACAATGAGCAGTTCTTC.

The chain carries TRBV4-1 and TRBJ2-7, with a weak D call TRBD1 (6 bases). Between the trimmed V and J ends, which lost 1 base and 0 bases, there was a span of 13 bases. The CDR3 is 16 residues long. Germline CDR1 and CDR2: MGHRA and YSYEKL. Here the CDR3 reads CASSQVPDSSSYEQYF. The CDR3 DNA follows: TGCGCCAGCAGCCAAGTTCCGGACAGTAGCTCCTACGAGCAGTACTTC.

The V gene is TRBV4-1, the J gene TRBJ2-5; maybe TRBD2 (5 bases). V was shortened by 1 base and J by 2 bases, with 11 bases between the two germline ends. CDR3 length equals 15 residues. Germline V CDR1 and CDR2: MGHRA, YSYEKL. CDR3 sequence: CASSQGLTTQETQYF. CDR3 DNA sequence: TGCGCCAGCAGCCAAGGACTAACAACGCAAGAGACCCAGTACTTC.

This clone was counted a single time. The chain is built from TRBV11-1 and TRBJ2-5, with D uncertain. Germline lookup yields CDR1 SGHAT and CDR2 FQDESV (reference sequence). The CDR3 contains 14 residues. Trimming left V 5 bases short and J 1 base short, with 11 bases between. This chain's CDR3 is CASSRFSSQETQYF. The CDR3 nucleotides are TGTGCCAGCAGCCGGTTTAGCAGCCAAGAGACCCAGTACTTC.

V is TRBV24-1 and J is TRBJ2-2, with D possibly matching TRBD1 (5 bases). Germline loops: CDR1 KGHDR, CDR2 SFDVKD. Trimming removed 3 bases from V and 6 bases from J, with 7 bases in between. This CDR3 contains 13 residues. CDR3 bases: TGTGCCACCAGTGATATCAGGGCCGGGGAGCTGTTTTTT. Translating it yields CATSDIRAGELFF.

The chain recombines TRBV18 with TRBJ2-5, with a possible D match to TRBD2 (6 bases). The CDR3 contains 11 residues. Germline values: CDR1 KGHSH, CDR2 LQKENI. Deletions cut 6 bases from V and 4 bases from J, with 6 bases between. CDR3 coding DNA: TGTGCCAGCTCGCGGGGAGAGACCCAGTACTTC. Translation: CASSRGETQYF.

The chain combines TRBV13 with TRBJ2-1; unclear D gene. The CDR3 runs 12 residues. The germline V and J ends were trimmed by 4 bases and 2 bases, with 3 bases remaining between them. Germline lookup yields CDR1 PRHDT and CDR2 FYEKMQ (reference sequence). The CDR3 loop reads CASSSPYNEQFF. The CDR3, as DNA: TGTGCCAGCAGCTCTCCCTACAATGAGCAGTTCTTC.

The count of this clone is one. V gene TRBV2 combines with J gene TRBJ2-1; 8 positions agree with TRBD2. In germline, CDR1 is SNHLY, CDR2 FYNNEI. V was pared by 6 bases and J by 3 bases, with 4 bases of the junction left unmatched. The CDR3 length is 14 residues. The CDR3 DNA follows: TGTGCCAGCAGGTGGCTAGCGGGCTACAATGAGCAGTTCTTC. It encodes CASRWLAGYNEQFF.

The chain couples TRBV5-1 to TRBJ2-7; no definite D call. V was clipped by 0 bases and J by 4 bases, with 11 bases between them. The CDR3 has 14 amino acids. CDR1 and CDR2 from the germline V gene are SGHRS and YFSETQ. DNA for the CDR3: TGCGCCAGCAGCTTGGGGCCGTTCCCTTACGAGCAGTACTTC. Protein sequence: CASSLGPFPYEQYF.

The rearrangement joins TRBV7-2 to TRBJ2-1; D might be TRBD2 (5 bases). The CDR3 covers 14 residues. V was cut by 5 bases and J by 2 bases, with 10 bases left in between. Looked up from germline, CDR1 is SGHTA and CDR2 is FQGNSA. The CDR3 region has the DNA TGTGCCAGCAGCCCCGGGAATACCTACAATGAGCAGTTCTTC. Translation: CASSPGNTYNEQFF.

The CDR3 protein is CASSLVGLAGLGTDTQYF. The CDR3 DNA sequence: TGTGCCAGCAGCTTGGTCGGACTAGCGGGATTAGGCACAGATACGCAGTATTTT. The chain couples TRBV5-6 to TRBJ2-3; the match to TRBD2 covers 12 bases. Germline V gives CDR1 SGHDT, CDR2 YYEEEE. Unmatched junction bases numbered 6, after V lost 0 bases and J lost 1 base. The CDR3 totals 18 residues.

The chain is built from TRBV3-1 (or the pseudogene TRBV3-2) and TRBJ2-1; a possible D gene is TRBD2 (5 bases). V lost 4 bases to trimming and J lost 13 bases, with 20 bases between them. Germline loops: CDR1 LGHDT, CDR2 YNNKEL (reference sequence). CDR3 size: 14 residues. The CDR3 coding sequence is TGTGCCAGCAGCCCTTCGACGTGGGCTAGCTTTCAGTTCTTC. Amino acid sequence: CASSPSTWASFQFF.

The chain carries TRBV7-9 and TRBJ2-2; 8 nucleotides agree with TRBD2. The germline V gene has CDR1 SEHNR and CDR2 FQNEAQ (reference sequence). The CDR3 covers 16 residues. With 4 bases clipped from V and 0 bases from J, the junction kept 4 bases outside the gene matches. The CDR3 nucleotides are TGTGCCAGCAGCTCGCCGGGACTAGCGAACACCGGGGAGCTGTTTTTT. Protein sequence: CASSSPGLANTGELFF.

This chain links TRBV5-1 with TRBJ1-1; D not certain. CDR3 length equals 11 residues. Germline loops: CDR1 SGHRS, CDR2 YFSETQ. Deletions cut 2 bases from V and 7 bases from J, with 6 bases between. The CDR3 loop reads CASSFYGEAFF. For the CDR3, the DNA is TGCGCCAGCAGCTTCTACGGTGAAGCTTTCTTT. Full variable domain (rest looked up from reference TRBV5-1 and TRBJ1-1): KAGVTQTPRYLIKTRGQQVTLSCSPISGHRSVSWYQQTPGQGLQFLFEYFSETQRNKGNFPGRFSGRQFSNSRSEMNVSTLELGDSALYLCASSFYGEAFFGQGTRLTVV.

This clone was detected ten times or more. The chain recombines TRBV19 with TRBJ1-4; 9 bases are a match to TRBD1. The trim removed 9 bases at V and 10 bases at J, leaving 12 bases unmatched. Per the germline V gene, CDR1 is LNHDA and CDR2 is SQIVND (reference sequence). The CDR3 loop spans 14 amino acids. CDR3 DNA sequence: TGTGCCAGCGAGAGGACAGGGGAAACGAGAAAACTGTTTTTT. As protein: CASERTGETRKLFF.

J is TRBJ2-1 and V is TRBV28; tentative D call: TRBD2 (5 bases). The CDR3 is 14 amino acids. Looked up from germline, CDR1 is MDHEN and CDR2 is SYDVKM. Trimming cost V 5 bases and J 12 bases, with 20 bases left between them. The CDR3 sequence: CASSIFGNPEGQFF. In DNA form, the CDR3 reads TGTGCCAGCAGTATTTTCGGGAATCCGGAAGGGCAGTTCTTC. Based on the CDR3 plus reference TRBV28 and TRBJ2-1, the full variable domain is DVKVTQSSRYLVKRTGEKVFLECVQDMDHENMFWYRQDPGLGLRLIYFSYDVKMKEKGDIPEGYSVSREKKERFSLILESASTNQTSMYLCASSIFGNPEGQFFGPGTRLTVL.

V usage is TRBV5-1 and J usage is TRBJ2-1; D is perhaps TRBD1 (5 bases). Trimming cost V 4 bases and J 2 bases, with 13 bases left between them. The CDR3 length is 15 residues. Germline V gives CDR1 SGHRS, CDR2 YFSETQ. As DNA, the CDR3 is TGCGCCAGCAGCCAAGACAGCCTTACCTACAATGAGCAGTTCTTC. Amino acid sequence: CASSQDSLTYNEQFF.